The 29 T cell receptor beta chains in this list originate from one sample, sequenced in a study of cytomegalovirus exposure and HLA in healthy donors. Amplification used 60 Vbeta primers and 13 Jbeta primers. Data came from immunoSEQ multiplex PCR; TCRdb stores just in-frame clones and leaves some out. The sample includes 90,000 to 120,000 clones, about a tenth of them seen just once. Sequencing input: PBMCs. The receptors stem from a man in his forties in good health and CMV-seropositive.

The chain uses TRBV6-6 and TRBJ2-5; D call uncertain. CDR1 and CDR2 from the germline V gene are MNHNY and SVGAGI (reference sequence). V was cut by 4 bases and J by 5 bases, with 8 bases left in between. This CDR3 is built from 12 residues. The CDR3 bases are TGTGCCAGCAGTTTGTATCCGGAGACCCAGTACTTC. Its translation is CASSLYPETQYF.

This clone was counted between two and nine times. The CDR3 spells CASSSAPTRSSYEQYF. For the CDR3, the DNA is TGTGCCAGCAGCTCAGCCCCGACTAGGAGCTCCTACGAGCAGTACTTC. The V call is TRBV7-6, the J call TRBJ2-7; possibly TRBD2 for D (6 bases). Germline-derived CDR1 and CDR2 are SGHVS and FNYEAQ. The CDR3 totals 16 residues. V shed 4 bases and J shed 0 bases, with 16 bases lying between them.

The chain is built from TRBV5-1 and TRBJ2-4, with 9 bases that match TRBD2. The length of the CDR3 is 16 residues. Trimming at V came to 0 bases and at J to 0 bases, leaving 1 base not matched to a gene. Germline lookup yields CDR1 SGHRS and CDR2 YFSETQ. CDR3 sequence reads: CASSLGLAVAKNIQYF. In DNA form, the CDR3 reads TGCGCCAGCAGCTTGGGACTAGCGGTAGCCAAAAACATTCAGTACTTC.

The chain carries TRBV19 and TRBJ1-1; tentative D call: TRBD1 (5 bases). Germline V CDR1 and CDR2: LNHDA, SQIVND (reference sequence). The CDR3 is made up of 15 amino acids. Trimming pared 3 bases from V and 1 base from J, leaving 12 bases between. The CDR3 DNA is TGTGCCAGTAGTATGGGGTCAACAGGGAACACTGAAGCTTTCTTT. It translates to CASSMGSTGNTEAFF. Using reference TRBV19 and TRBJ1-1 for the parts outside the CDR3, the full variable domain is DGGITQSPKYLFRKEGQNVTLSCEQNLNHDAMYWYRQDPGQGLRLIYYSQIVNDFQKGDIAEGYSVSREKKESFPLTVTSAQKNPTAFYLCASSMGSTGNTEAFFGQGTRLTVV.

There are a few counts of this clone. The V call is TRBV18, the J call TRBJ1-4; D perhaps matches TRBD1 (6 bases). In germline, CDR1 is KGHSH, CDR2 LQKENI. V lost 8 bases and J lost 2, with 9 bases in between. The length of the CDR3 is 13 residues. CDR3 coding DNA: TGTGCCAGCAAACAGGGCACTAATGAAAAACTGTTTTTT. As protein: CASKQGTNEKLFF.

Only a few counts were recorded for this clone. The J gene is TRBJ2-7, the V gene TRBV19; D not certain. The V end was cut by 4 bases, the J end by 2 bases, with 12 bases between. Per the germline V gene, CDR1 is LNHDA and CDR2 is SQIVND (reference sequence). The length of the CDR3 is 14 residues. The CDR3 DNA is TGTGCCAGTAGTAGCTTGGGCCCTCCCTACGAGCAGTACTTC. Its protein is CASSSLGPPYEQYF.

Only a few counts were recorded for this clone. The CDR3 DNA reads as TGTGCCAGCAGTAAATCAGGGGGCTCTGATTCACCCCTCCACTTT. Translated, it gives CASSKSGGSDSPLHF. The gene calls are TRBV6-1 and TRBJ1-6; 8 bases line up with TRBD1. This CDR3 spans 15 amino acids. With 5 bases clipped from V and 8 bases from J, the junction kept 8 bases outside the gene matches. Germline CDR1 is MNHNS and CDR2 is SASEGT.

The chain couples TRBV7-3 to TRBJ2-2, with 11 bases lining up with TRBD2. This CDR3 has 17 residues. V was clipped by 2 bases and J by 3 bases; unmatched bases: 5. CDR1 and CDR2 from the germline V gene are SGHTA and FQGTGA. The CDR3 DNA reads as TGTGCCAGCAGCTTAGAACTAGCGGGAGTCTACACCGGGGAGCTGTTTTTT. Protein sequence: CASSLELAGVYTGELFF.

V is TRBV7-3 and J is TRBJ2-5, with 14 bases aligning to TRBD2. CDR1 SGHTA and CDR2 FQGTGA come from the germline V gene. V shed 5 bases, J shed 7 bases, and the junction held 12 bases outside the gene matches. There are 17 residues in the CDR3. The CDR3 sequence is CASSPGLAGAGGLTQYF. The CDR3 nucleotides read TGTGCCAGCAGCCCGGGACTAGCGGGAGCCGGGGGTTTGACCCAGTACTTC.

The sample holds a few counts of this clone. The chain couples TRBV11-2 to TRBJ2-7; TRBD2 agrees at 8 bases. Trimming took 0 bases from V and 4 from J; bases not matched to a gene: 11. CDR1 and CDR2 (germline): SGHAT, FQNNGV. There are 17 residues in the CDR3. The CDR3 loop is CASSLDGAGGGSYEQYF. In DNA, the CDR3 is TGTGCCAGCAGCTTAGATGGGGCGGGAGGAGGGTCTTACGAGCAGTACTTC.

This clone has only a few counts. The chain couples TRBV28 to TRBJ1-2; TRBD1 aligns across 8 bases. V lost 5 bases, J lost 8 bases, and 7 bases stayed unmatched. The CDR3 is made up of 13 amino acids. CDR1 and CDR2 from the germline V gene are MDHEN and SYDVKM. For the CDR3, the DNA is TGTGCCAGCAGTGACAGGGGCCCGGAGGGCTACACCTTC. The encoded protein is CASSDRGPEGYTF.

This clone has more than one count but fewer than ten. This chain joins TRBV15 and TRBJ1-4; TRBD1 aligns across 8 bases. This CDR3 is built from 16 residues. Trimming took 1 base from V and 4 from J; bases not matched to a gene: 5. Germline V gene sequence: CDR1 LNHNV, CDR2 YYDKDF (reference sequence). The DNA for the CDR3 is TGTGCCACCAGCAGAGTATTAACAGGGGGTAATGAAAAACTGTTTTTT. This translates into CATSRVLTGGNEKLFF.

This chain uses TRBV5-4 with TRBJ2-2; TRBD1 aligns across 8 bases. Germline assignment: CDR1 SGHNT and CDR2 YYREEE (reference sequence). Trimming cost V 3 bases and J 6 bases; bases outside gene matches: 4. The CDR3 length is 14 residues. The CDR3 is CASSWDRSPGELFF. The DNA for the CDR3 is TGTGCCAGCAGCTGGGACAGGTCCCCCGGGGAGCTGTTTTTT. The full variable domain, rest sourced from reference TRBV5-4 and TRBJ2-2, is ETGVTQSPTHLIKTRGQQVTLRCSSQSGHNTVSWYQQALGQGPQFIFQYYREEENGRGNFPPRFSGLQFPNYSSELNVNALELDDSALYLCASSWDRSPGELFFGEGSRLTVL.

This clone was observed a handful of times. The chain uses TRBV19 and TRBJ2-1; D possibly corresponds to TRBD1 (5 bases). Trimming removed 4 bases at V and 4 bases at J, with 17 bases between. CDR1 is LNHDA and CDR2 is SQIVND in the germline V gene (reference sequence). The length of the CDR3 is 16 residues. CDR3 amino acids: CASSTTDSRTYNEQFF. The CDR3 nucleotides are TGTGCCAGTAGTACTACCGACAGTCGAACGTACAATGAGCAGTTCTTC.

Details on this clone: Other DNA sequences from this sample encode an identical CDR3 as well. This chain links TRBV19 with TRBJ1-1; D call uncertain. Trimming took 3 bases from V and 2 from J, leaving 7 bases between them. CDR3 length: 13 amino acids. The germline V gene has CDR1 LNHDA and CDR2 SQIVND (reference sequence). The CDR3 nucleotides are TGTGCCAGTAGTATCGGAGCTAACACTGAAGCTTTCTTT. It yields the protein CASSIGANTEAFF.

The V gene is TRBV9, the J gene TRBJ2-1; 9 nucleotides align to TRBD1. J was trimmed by 5 bases and V by 4 bases; bases with no gene match: 13. Germline V gives CDR1 SGDLS, CDR2 YYNGEE. The CDR3 has 17 residues. DNA for the CDR3: TGTGCCAGCAGCCTTCAGCCTACAGGGGGCGTAGACAATGAGCAGTTCTTC. Translation gives CASSLQPTGGVDNEQFF. Based on the CDR3 plus reference TRBV9 and TRBJ2-1, the full variable domain is DSGVTQTPKHLITATGQRVTLRCSPRSGDLSVYWYQQSLDQGLQFLIQYYNGEERAKGNILERFSAQQFPDLHSELNLSSLELGDSALYFCASSLQPTGGVDNEQFFGPGTRLTVL.

The genes are TRBV27 and TRBJ1-2, with TRBD1 matching over 7 bases. CDR3 length equals 14 residues. Germline trimming cut 5 bases from V and 5 bases from J; bases unmatched to any gene: 8. Per the germline V gene, CDR1 is MNHEY and CDR2 is SMNVEV (reference sequence). The CDR3, as DNA: TGTGCCAGCAGTATAGGGACAGCGCCATATGGCTACACCTTC. It codes for CASSIGTAPYGYTF.

The chain combines TRBV7-9 with TRBJ2-5, with D perhaps matching TRBD2 (6 bases). Germline V gene lookup returns CDR1 SEHNR and CDR2 FQNEAQ (reference sequence). This CDR3 is built from 14 residues. V lost 3 bases and J 1 base, leaving 9 bases between the germline ends. CDR3 sequence: CASSFREPQETQYF. In DNA form, the CDR3 reads TGTGCCAGCAGCTTCCGGGAGCCCCAAGAGACCCAGTACTTC. Filled out from reference TRBV7-9 and TRBJ2-5, the complete variable domain reads DTGVSQNPRHKITKRGQNVTFRCDPISEHNRLYWYRQTLGQGPEFLTYFQNEAQLEKSRLLSDRFSAERPKGSFSTLEIQRTEQGDSAMYLCASSFREPQETQYFGPGTRLLVL.

This clone was observed a few times. This sequence joins TRBV7-9 and TRBJ2-2, with 7 bases fitting TRBD2. The CDR3 is 17 residues long. V lost 1 base and J lost 5; bases outside the gene matches: 10. Germline assignment: CDR1 SEHNR and CDR2 FQNEAQ (reference sequence). The DNA for the CDR3 is TGTGCCAGCAGCTTAGTGAAGTTGCGGGAGCGGACCGGGGAGCTGTTTTTT. It specifies CASSLVKLRERTGELFF.

The chain has TRBV5-1 and TRBJ1-1, with D tentatively TRBD1 (5 bases). Germline values: CDR1 SGHRS, CDR2 YFSETQ. V was pared by 0 bases and J by 4 bases, with 10 bases between. The CDR3 sequence is 14 residues long. This chain's CDR3 is CASSLGQGGTEAFF. CDR3 nucleotides: TGCGCCAGCAGCTTGGGCCAGGGAGGCACTGAAGCTTTCTTT.

The chain links TRBV9 to TRBJ1-4, with TRBD1 as a possible D gene (5 bases). The germline V and J ends were trimmed by 5 bases and 8 bases, with 10 bases remaining between them. This CDR3 is 12 amino acids long. Germline lookup yields CDR1 SGDLS and CDR2 YYNGEE. CDR3 nucleotides: TGTGCCAGCAGTGGGGCTGGGGAAAAACTGTTTTTT. It translates to CASSGAGEKLFF.

A few counts support this clone. CDR3 residues: CASSFQPGQGLSGANVLTF. The CDR3 nucleotides are TGTGCCAGCAGTTTTCAGCCGGGACAGGGGCTCTCTGGGGCCAACGTCCTGACTTTC. V is TRBV2 and J is TRBJ2-6; TRBD1 matches at 10 bases. This CDR3 has 19 residues. Losses at the gene ends were 5 bases for V and 0 bases for J; bases not matched to a gene: 10. Germline assignment: CDR1 SNHLY and CDR2 FYNNEI.

This clone was counted a few times. The rearrangement links TRBV5-4 to TRBJ1-4, with 7 bases fitting TRBD1. The CDR3 sequence is 14 residues long. Germline V gene data show CDR1 as SGHNT and CDR2 as YYREEE (reference sequence). V shed 2 bases, J shed 8 bases, and the junction held 6 bases outside the gene matches. CDR3 nucleotides: TGTGCCAGCAGCTTCGGGACAGAAAAGGAAAAACTGTTTTTT. Residues: CASSFGTEKEKLFF. Full variable domain (remainder filled in from reference TRBV5-4 and TRBJ1-4): ETGVTQSPTHLIKTRGQQVTLRCSSQSGHNTVSWYQQALGQGPQFIFQYYREEENGRGNFPPRFSGLQFPNYSSELNVNALELDDSALYLCASSFGTEKEKLFFGSGTQLSVL.

This clone was found a few times. The gene calls are TRBV19 and TRBJ2-2, with D possibly being TRBD2 (6 bases). Germline-derived CDR1 and CDR2 are LNHDA and SQIVND (reference sequence). CDR3 length: 15 amino acids. Trimming removed 6 bases at V and 0 bases at J, with 11 bases between. CDR3 DNA sequence: TGTGCCAGTAGAAGCGGGCAGTCGAACACCGGGGAGCTGTTTTTT. Its protein is CASRSGQSNTGELFF.

This clone showed up just a few times. This chain links TRBV9 with TRBJ2-7, with 8 bases that match TRBD2. Per germline, CDR1 SGDLS and CDR2 YYNGEE. The CDR3 loop spans 14 amino acids. V shed 2 bases and J 1 base; nucleotides not matched to a gene: 2. The CDR3 DNA reads as TGTGCCAGCAGCGTGACGGGAGGGTCCTACGAGCAGTACTTC. It encodes CASSVTGGSYEQYF. The full variable domain, its missing parts supplied by reference TRBV9 and TRBJ2-7, is DSGVTQTPKHLITATGQRVTLRCSPRSGDLSVYWYQQSLDQGLQFLIQYYNGEERAKGNILERFSAQQFPDLHSELNLSSLELGDSALYFCASSVTGGSYEQYFGPGTRLTVT.

This rearrangement joins TRBV27 to TRBJ1-2; D is uncertain. This CDR3 is 13 amino acids long. V lost 3 bases, J lost 7 bases, and 12 bases lay in between. Germline CDR1 is MNHEY and CDR2 is SMNVEV (reference sequence). CDR3 in amino acids: CASSFSGPGGYTF. For the CDR3, the DNA is TGTGCCAGCAGTTTTAGCGGTCCTGGTGGCTACACCTTC.

In its sample, this clone was seen a few times. J is TRBJ2-3 and V is TRBV10-1, with 7 positions matching TRBD1. CDR3 length equals 17 residues. In germline, CDR1 is WNHNN, CDR2 SYGVQD (reference sequence). The ends lost 3 bases at V and 0 bases at J; junction bases unmatched: 9. CDR3 sequence (DNA): TGCGCCAGCAGTGACCCCGCGACAGGGCTGAGCACAGATACGCAGTATTTT. It is translated as CASSDPATGLSTDTQYF.

This chain links TRBV30 with TRBJ2-3, with TRBD2 matching 10 bases. Germline values: CDR1 GTSNPN, CDR2 SVGIG (reference sequence). The CDR3 extends over 14 amino acids. J lost 0 bases, V lost 7 bases, and 4 bases had no gene match. The CDR3 loop reads CAYTSGVSTDTQYF. The CDR3 bases are TGTGCCTACACTAGCGGGGTCAGCACAGATACGCAGTATTTT.

This sequence joins TRBV19 and TRBJ2-1; maybe TRBD2 (7 bases). V shed 3 bases and J shed 6 bases, with 18 bases lying between them. The CDR3 is 16 residues long. Looked up from germline, CDR1 is LNHDA and CDR2 is SQIVND (reference sequence). This CDR3 reads CASSIAVLGGGNEQFF. Written as DNA, the CDR3 is TGTGCCAGTAGTATCGCGGTCCTGGGAGGGGGCAATGAGCAGTTCTTC.